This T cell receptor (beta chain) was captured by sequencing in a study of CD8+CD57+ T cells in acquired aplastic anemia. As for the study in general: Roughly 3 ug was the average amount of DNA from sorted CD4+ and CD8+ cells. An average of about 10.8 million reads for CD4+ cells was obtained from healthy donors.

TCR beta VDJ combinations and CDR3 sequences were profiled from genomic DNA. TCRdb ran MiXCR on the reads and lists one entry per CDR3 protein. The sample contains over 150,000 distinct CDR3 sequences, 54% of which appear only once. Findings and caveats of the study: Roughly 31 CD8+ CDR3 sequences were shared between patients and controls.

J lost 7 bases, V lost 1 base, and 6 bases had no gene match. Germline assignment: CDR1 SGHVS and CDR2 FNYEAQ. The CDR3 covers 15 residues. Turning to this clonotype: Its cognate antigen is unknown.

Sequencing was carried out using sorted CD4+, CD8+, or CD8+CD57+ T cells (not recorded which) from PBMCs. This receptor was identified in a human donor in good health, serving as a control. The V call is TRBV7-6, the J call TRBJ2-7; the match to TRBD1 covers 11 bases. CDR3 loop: CASSLGTGGLGEQYF. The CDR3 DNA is TGTGCCAGCAGCTTAGGGACAGGGGGCTTGGGGGAGCAGTACTTC. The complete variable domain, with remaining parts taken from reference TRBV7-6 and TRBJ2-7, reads GAGVSQSPRYKVTKRGQDVALRCDPISGHVSLYWYRQALGQGPEFLTYFNYEAQQDKSGLPNDRFSAERPEGSISTLTIQRTEQRDSAMYRCASSLGTGGLGEQYFGPGTRLTVT.